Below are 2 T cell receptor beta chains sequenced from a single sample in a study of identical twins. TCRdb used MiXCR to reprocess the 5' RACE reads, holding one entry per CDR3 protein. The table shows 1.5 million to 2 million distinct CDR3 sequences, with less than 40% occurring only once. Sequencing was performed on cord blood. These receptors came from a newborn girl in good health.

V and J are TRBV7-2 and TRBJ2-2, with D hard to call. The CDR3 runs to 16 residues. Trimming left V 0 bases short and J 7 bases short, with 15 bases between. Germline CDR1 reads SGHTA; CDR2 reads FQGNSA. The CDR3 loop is CASSLADPSVLGELFF. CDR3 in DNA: TGTGCCAGCAGCTTAGCTGACCCCTCAGTACTCGGGGAGCTGTTTTTT.

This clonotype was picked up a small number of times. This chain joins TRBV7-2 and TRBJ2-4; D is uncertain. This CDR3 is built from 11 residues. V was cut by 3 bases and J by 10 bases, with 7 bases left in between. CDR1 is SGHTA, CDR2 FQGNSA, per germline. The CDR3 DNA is TGTGCCAGCAGCTTGACCGAAATTCAGTACTTC. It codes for CASSLTEIQYF. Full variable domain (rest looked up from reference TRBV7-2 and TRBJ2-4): GAGVSQSPSNKVTEKGKDVELRCDPISGHTALYWYRQSLGQGLEFLIYFQGNSAPDKSGLPSDRFSAERTGGSVSTLTIQRTQQEDSAVYLCASSLTEIQYFGAGTRLSVL.